This entry lists 12 T cell receptor beta chains sequenced from one sample in a study of identical twins. TCRdb called the 5' RACE reads again in MiXCR, with one record for every CDR3 protein. Among approximately 300,000 distinct CDR3 sequences listed, 8.5% to 9.5% were seen once. These sequences were also reported in another study, on yellow fever vaccine responses in identical twins.

The sequenced material came from CD8+ T cells sorted from blood. Source of these receptors: a woman aged 18-29 years in good health.

This clonotype showed up many times. This chain connects TRBV20-1 to TRBJ1-1; no clear D gene. This CDR3 spans 13 amino acids. CDR1 is DFQATT, CDR2 SNEGSKA, per germline (reference sequence). V lost 5 bases and J lost 3, with 13 bases in between. The CDR3 coding sequence is TGCAGTGCTGCCCTAGCTCCGCACACTGAAGCTTTCTTT. It translates to CSAALAPHTEAFF.

The V call is TRBV7-9, the J call TRBJ1-1; D is undetermined. Deletions cut 8 bases from V and 1 base from J, with 11 bases between. CDR1 and CDR2 (germline): SEHNR, FQNEAQ (reference sequence). The CDR3 length is 13 residues. This CDR3 is CASEEPTNTEAFF. In DNA form, the CDR3 reads TGTGCCAGCGAGGAGCCTACGAACACTGAAGCTTTCTTT.

The V gene is TRBV7-9, the J gene TRBJ2-1, with TRBD2 identical over 8 bases. Per germline, CDR1 SEHNR and CDR2 FQNEAQ (reference sequence). J lost 4 bases, V lost 4 bases, and 12 bases had no gene match. The CDR3 spans 17 residues. The DNA for the CDR3 is TGTGCCAGCAGCTCCCCGGGGGGGCTACGCCCTTACAATGAGCAGTTCTTC. Residues: CASSSPGGLRPYNEQFF. The full variable domain, with the rest looked up from reference TRBV7-9 and TRBJ2-1, is DTGVSQNPRHKITKRGQNVTFRCDPISEHNRLYWYRQTLGQGPEFLTYFQNEAQLEKSRLLSDRFSAERPKGSFSTLEIQRTEQGDSAMYLCASSSPGGLRPYNEQFFGPGTRLTVL.

The sample holds many counts of this clonotype. The rearrangement uses TRBV7-9 and TRBJ2-1, with D maybe TRBD2 (6 bases). V lost 5 bases to trimming and J lost 7 bases, with 24 bases between them. This CDR3 spans 17 amino acids. Germline CDR1 reads SEHNR; CDR2 reads FQNEAQ (reference sequence). This CDR3 reads CASSQQTRGLSQNEQFF. DNA for the CDR3: TGTGCCAGCAGCCAACAAACCCGGGGACTCTCTCAAAATGAGCAGTTCTTC.

This clonotype was seen ten or more times. The genes are TRBV7-9 and TRBJ2-5; TRBD1 or TRBD2 may be the D gene (5 bases each). The V end lost 5 bases, the J end lost 4 bases, and 17 bases lay between the germline ends. This CDR3 spans 15 amino acids. In germline, CDR1 is SEHNR, CDR2 FQNEAQ (reference sequence). The CDR3 reads CASSRTLELGETQYF. CDR3 coding DNA: TGTGCCAGCAGCCGGACACTAGAGTTAGGAGAGACCCAGTACTTC.

V usage is TRBV4-1 and J usage is TRBJ2-1; tentative D call: TRBD2 (5 bases). Looked up from germline, CDR1 is MGHRA and CDR2 is YSYEKL. This CDR3 has 14 residues. V gave up 1 base and J gave up 6 bases, with 10 bases separating them. CDR3 in DNA: TGCGCCAGCAGCCAAGGGACTTTGGTCAATGAGCAGTTCTTC. Translated, it gives CASSQGTLVNEQFF.

V is TRBV30 and J is TRBJ2-1; no clear D. There are 12 residues in the CDR3. V shed 4 bases and J shed 6 bases, with 10 bases lying between them. From germline, CDR1 is GTSNPN and CDR2 SVGIG (reference sequence). The CDR3 DNA reads as TGTGCCTGGACTGATTATTTCAATGAGCAGTTCTTC. This gives the protein CAWTDYFNEQFF.

The genes are TRBV7-3 and TRBJ2-5; 7 nucleotides line up with TRBD2. The J segment lost 2 bases and the V segment lost 5 bases, leaving 8 bases of the junction unmatched. There are 15 residues in the CDR3. Germline V lookup: CDR1 SGHTA, CDR2 FQGTGA. CDR3 region: CASSVLADIQETQYF. The CDR3 nucleotides read TGTGCCAGCAGCGTTCTAGCGGATATTCAAGAGACCCAGTACTTC.

This clonotype has at least ten counts. The V and J genes are TRBV5-1 and TRBJ2-5; possibly TRBD2 for D (5 bases). CDR3 length equals 12 residues. The germline V gene has CDR1 SGHRS and CDR2 YFSETQ. V was trimmed by 2 bases and J by 13 bases, leaving 15 bases between them. The CDR3 spells CASSFDFGDLYF. CDR3 DNA sequence: TGCGCCAGCAGCTTCGATTTCGGGGATCTGTACTTC.

In this sample, this clonotype turned up a few times. V and J are TRBV5-1 and TRBJ2-5; 7 bases match TRBD1. There are 16 residues in the CDR3. Per germline, CDR1 SGHRS and CDR2 YFSETQ. The V gene end was trimmed by 4 bases and the J gene end by 3 bases; junction bases not matched to a gene: 12. This chain's CDR3 is CASSPPAAGGKETQYF. Written as DNA, the CDR3 is TGCGCCAGCAGCCCTCCGGCGGCAGGGGGAAAAGAGACCCAGTACTTC.

This clonotype was counted at least ten times. The chain couples TRBV15 to TRBJ2-6; D may be TRBD2 (5 bases). In germline, CDR1 is LNHNV, CDR2 YYDKDF (reference sequence). The CDR3 sequence is 16 residues long. V was trimmed by 0 bases and J by 1 base, leaving 7 bases between them. The CDR3 nucleotides read TGTGCCACCAGCAGAGATCGGGAATCTGGGGCCAACGTCCTGACTTTC. Its protein product is CATSRDRESGANVLTF.

The sample holds many counts of this clonotype. This chain connects TRBV6-6 to TRBJ2-3, with D possibly matching TRBD2 (5 bases). The CDR3 runs to 10 residues. Per the germline V gene, CDR1 is MNHNY and CDR2 is SVGAGI (reference sequence). The germline V and J ends were trimmed by 8 bases and 5 bases, with 5 bases remaining between them. In DNA form, the CDR3 reads TGTGCCAGCGAGGGAGATACGCAGTATTTT. This translates into CASEGDTQYF.